This T cell receptor (beta chain) was retrieved from a study of cytomegalovirus exposure and HLA in healthy donors (dated by TCRdb to the late 2010s). As for the study more broadly: An earlier analysis of roughly 630 of the donors reported 250 to 350 Gb of sequence data and approximately 110 million unique TCR beta sequences from about 200 million T cells. A separate validation cohort of 100 to 150 different subjects was used in addition to the 666-subject first cohort. The study was designed to test whether signatures of past pathogen exposure could be identified by cataloging public T cell receptors. HLA typing included class I and class II loci at four-digit resolution. Every discovery cohort repertoire had been produced on one sequencing platform. An earlier analysis of nearly 600 of the donors applied high-throughput TCR beta sequencing to assess whether each TCR beta V gene segment acted as functional or pseudogenic. Among the roughly 400 genotyped donors, approximately 76% belonged to the genetic ancestry cluster associated with self-reported Caucasian donors. High-throughput TCR immunosequencing, statistical association of individual TCRs with disease status, and machine learning were combined to predict cytomegalovirus infection status. A later genetic analysis took genome-wide SNP genotypes for about 55% of the roughly 670 donors and used that subset as a discovery cohort. In the later analysis, no new phenotypic data were used to find candidate immune exposures; instead, reliance was placed on TCR beta sequences and their occurrence across donors. Among some 410 genotyped donors of the cohort, an average of around 220,000 unique TCR beta nucleotide sequences was sequenced per donor, of which roughly 17% were non-productive. An early release covering over 500 HLA-typed donors comprised around 300 gigabases of sequencing data and some 79 million unique TCR sequences. In a later analysis, previously published TCR beta repertoires from hundreds of donors were re-analyzed and high-resolution HLA genotyping was added so that TCR occurrence patterns could be studied. Because of strong linkage in the cohort, five DR-DQ haplotypes were treated as single units for association and clustering. The T cell repertoires of 666 subjects were profiled by immunosequencing and related to cytomegalovirus serostatus. Donor age, sex, ethnicity and CMV serostatus were compiled together with the repertoire data. The number of typed donors differed by locus: roughly 620-640 for A, B, C, DRB1 and DQB1; 500 to 550 for DQA1; around 580 for DPA1; and 400 to 480 for DPB1.

The germline V gene provides CDR1 SGHDT and CDR2 YYEEEE. Counted from cysteine to phenylalanine, this CDR3 has 15 amino acids. Only CDR3 DNA is held: 45 bases, read in frame from base 1. The cohort comprised approximately 700 healthy bone marrow donors. At the time of sampling, all cohort members were nominally healthy, though unrecorded immune exposures were likely present. The donor tested CMV seronegative, placing the donor among the approximately 400 seronegative members of the cohort. A peripheral blood sample was collected from each donor, and TCR beta sequencing was performed on peripheral blood mononuclear cells. The Qiagen DNeasy Blood Extraction Kit was used to extract genomic DNA from the blood cell samples. A word on this clone: Its antigen has not been determined. One end of the junction fails to match germline, which may point to a read error. This specimen includes other DNA sequences encoding the same CDR3.

The library was built by means of the immunoSEQ multiplex PCR assay. For the multiplex PCR, a mixture combining 60 forward primers for TCR Vbeta segments and 13 reverse primers for TCR Jbeta segments was used. The CDR3 region of rearranged TCR beta genes was amplified from genomic DNA with a multiplex PCR assay. On the Illumina HiSeq System, the amplified TCR beta libraries were sequenced as 87-base-pair reads. On the study's bioinformatics: In a later analysis, some 80 million unique TCR beta chains were counted across the 690 or so repertoires, and roughly 11 million of these chains were shared by at least two donors. Raw reads were error-corrected and collapsed into unique sequences by a nearest-neighbor algorithm in which closely related sequences were merged to remove PCR and sequencing errors. V, D and J gene segments were assigned by aligning CDR3 sequences to IMGT reference sequences. For a sequence to be retained, at least a six-nucleotide match to both a V gene segment and a J gene segment was required. Rearrangements were called productive when the CDR3 lacked stop codons and stayed in frame with V and J; all others were non-productive. Following IMGT convention, CDR3 was defined as the stretch from the second conserved V-encoded cysteine to the conserved J-encoded phenylalanine. The earlier analysis of approximately 500 of the donors excluded sequences that lacked an unambiguous match to a single V gene segment. In an earlier analysis of 500 to 750 of the donors, V segments were called functional above 56.7% productive rearrangements and were called segregating when the between-donor standard deviation exceeded 5%. To diagnose cytomegalovirus status from the catalog of TCR beta chain sequences, a statistical classification framework was built. In a later analysis, V and J genes were assigned by comparing TCR nucleotide sequences against IMGT/GENE-DB human TR gene sequences. The TCRdist pipeline was used in a later analysis to assign CDR3 sequences and most-parsimonious VDJ recombination scenarios. In a later analysis, each TCR beta chain was defined by its CDR3 amino acid sequence together with its V-gene family, and reads lacking a unique V-gene family were excluded. In a later analysis, 500 to 650 highly shared, low-generation-probability nucleotide sequences were removed to address suspected cross-contamination and a sequencing artifact. In a later analysis, a clonal expansion index for each public chain was calculated from normalized within-repertoire ranks of inferred template counts. A later analysis computed generation probabilities with a VDJ recombination model fitted to out-of-frame rearrangements, and checked the results against IGoR. A later analysis scored TCR-TCR, TCR-HLA and TCR-CMV co-occurrence with hypergeometric tests, applying a repertoire-size bias correction to TCR pairs. A later analysis estimated false discovery rates by permuting HLA or CMV assignments 20 times. In a later analysis, co-occurring TCRs were grouped using DBSCAN, and TCRdist sequence similarity was added for clustering within HLA-allele-positive subsets. Co-occurrence clustering excluded repertoires with fewer than 30,000 or more than 120,000 public chains, plus five with anomalous nucleotide sharing. TCRdb took over this immuneACCESS table, retaining in-frame rearrangements with V and J assigned. Such tables are incomplete; in checked studies, under half of the missing clones stem from an unresolved V gene, and the remainder is unexplained. The V and J calls and clone size are taken from that table; D and trimming were inferred from the DNA. This sample lists 55,000 to 80,000 clones; about 81% were detected once. Roughly 5.2% of the sample is in the top ten clones.

What the research found in general, with its limitations: While some public TCRs were present in many individuals, most TCR sequences turned up only very rarely across donors. About 17 rarely observed V segments, including chromosome 9 orphons, were excluded from the earlier analysis of several hundred of the donors because counts were too low. An earlier analysis of around 600 of the donors showed that most TCR beta V segments appeared in productive rearrangements either about 87% or about 30% of the time, which broadly matched IMGT annotations. For the cohort, immune exposure information was limited to CMV serostatus. Specific HLA alleles were associated with 15,000 to 20,000 TCR beta sequences at a false discovery rate of 0.05 in a later analysis. A group of highly shared sequence variants was considered likely to be a technical artifact of the sequencing pipeline. When HLA alleles, especially DR and DQ, strongly co-occurred, attributing TCR associations to individual alleles was difficult. Cytomegalovirus status was reported to be diagnosed by the classifier with high specificity and sensitivity in both the original and validation cohorts. A later analysis found that TCR association rates varied across HLA loci, with DRB1 alleles showing the most associated TCRs and HLA-C alleles the fewest. This cohort had only TCR beta chains sequenced, and the lack of alpha or paired-chain data limited which features could be detected. Compared with equally common non-associated chains, HLA-associated TCR beta chains in a later analysis were more clonally expanded and had lower generation probabilities. A later genetic analysis associated a missense DCLRE1C variant with V-gene and J-gene trimming of TCR beta chains, and an independent cohort replicated the association. The study listed 164 TCR beta chains as associated with cytomegalovirus. Linkage disequilibrium might explain the correlated functional status among segregating V segments, but an unknown experimental factor could not be excluded. A further reported finding was that TCR beta sequences accurately predicted the HLA-A and HLA-B alleles for most subjects in the first cohort. Because the 87-base-pair reads could not distinguish some IMGT-functional V segments, including TRBV6-2 and TRBV6-3, those segments were excluded. In a later analysis, several top co-occurrence clusters were reported to appear linked to parvovirus B19, influenza, CMV and Epstein-Barr virus. Most CMV-associated TCR beta chains appeared to be HLA-restricted in a later analysis, and the HLA associations seemed to be driven largely by CMV exposure. It was suggested by the authors that the approach could potentially be generalized to other disease states and immunological phenotypes. Presence/absence analyses assumed roughly uniform sequencing depth across donors, an assumption that may not hold. In vitro tests confirmed that a few of the cytomegalovirus-associated TCR beta chains recognize cytomegalovirus antigens. HLA typing was unavailable for some donors at each locus, so association tests used only the typed subset. A later genetic analysis reported fewer N-insertions in productive TCRs among donors in an Asian-associated ancestry cluster than the roughly 720-donor mean.

The V gene is TRBV5-6 and the J gene is TRBJ1-4, with 10 bases matching TRBD1. The sequence was collected from a woman in her twenties or thirties in good health and CMV-seronegative. Sequencing was carried out using PBMCs. The nucleotide sequence reads TGTGCTAGCAGTGGGACAGGGGTTGCTAATGAAAAACTGTTTTTT. Its translation is CASSGTGVANEKLFF.